The present T cell receptor (beta chain) was sequenced within a study of blood T cell repertoires in COVID-19 (TCRdb year 2020). In the study overall: Samples covering the acute and convalescent phases of COVID-19 were provided by collaborators in the United States, Italy and Spain. The material from the prospective study consisted of cDNA or gDNA derived from T cells, B-cell-depleted T cells, or PBMCs. The dataset comprised deeply sampled blood TCRbeta repertoires from subjects exposed to, actively infected with, or recovered from COVID-19. The repertoires were released in a freely available public database meant as a resource for research on the immune response to SARS-CoV-2. Samples were obtained from the ongoing ImmuneRACE study (first 160 participants) and from 1,254 subjects provided by 6 global collaborators. Nearly every sample came with metadata listing a de-identified subject ID, COVID-19 status, age in years and sex. Where available, HLA class I and class II types were taken from metadata supplied by the sample provider and were not determined by assay-based typing. Overall study outcomes, separate from this receptor: The amount of clinical and demographic metadata varied by source and participant and was provided uncurated.

Each collaborating institution followed its own protocols to collect whole blood in K2EDTA tubes. For TCRbeta analysis, collaborators shipped samples in one of three forms: frozen whole blood, isolated PBMCs, or DNA extracted from either of those sample types. TCRbeta CDR3 regions were amplified from genomic DNA by means of the immunoSEQ Assay, a bias-controlled multiplex PCR. The published analysis was carried out like this. The number of nucleated cells in each sample was estimated by amplification of reference gene primers within the assay. Sequence reads were collapsed and filtered to measure the absolute abundance of every unique TCRbeta CDR3 rearrangement. Productive Simpson clonality was computed per sample as the square root of Simpson's diversity index over productive rearrangements. TCRdb re-hosts the immuneACCESS table, in-frame sequences only. Its copies lack some clones; in the studies checked, an unresolved V gene accounts for under half of them, and the cause for the rest is not known. V, J and clone size are those of that table, while D and trimming were read from the DNA. The sample table contains 190,000 or so clones; only one count was recorded for approximately 90% of them. The ten largest clonotypes hold 2.5% to 3% of the sample.

With respect to this clone: Its antigen has not been determined. Base qualities are not provided; no much larger clone lies one nucleotide away.

The source is a woman in her 30s with active or convalescent COVID-19. Sequencing was done on a sample of peripheral blood.

This receptor has the CDR3 CASASGGTYEQYF. The base sequence is TGTGCCAGTGCTAGCGGGGGAACCTACGAGCAGTACTTC. Here the chain combines TRBV6-5 and TRBJ2-7, and 10 junctional nucleotides match TRBD2. The CDR1 and CDR2 encoded by the germline V gene are MNHEY and SVGAGI. The CDR3 spans 13 residues, from the cysteine through the phenylalanine. Solely the CDR3 DNA is kept, with 39 bases framed from the first base. Trimmed from V: 9 bases; trimmed from J: 2 bases; junction bases lacking a gene match: 4.